The 27 T cell receptor beta chains below were found in one sample sequenced in a study of spatial heterogeneity in lung cancer. Each CDR3 protein is one row after TCRdb ran MiXCR on the 5' RACE reads. The profile shows about 48,000 distinct CDR3 sequences, 5.3% of them singletons. Regarding time point: sample taken at primary tumor resection. Frozen PBMC, nontumor lung or tumor provided whole RNA, which was sequenced unsorted. The specimen comprised PBMCs, sampled at surgery. The receptor source for this set is a male donor with early-stage non-small cell lung cancer.

The gene calls are TRBV2 and TRBJ2-2; D not certain. Germline lookup yields CDR1 SNHLY and CDR2 FYNNEI. With 11 bases removed from V and 4 bases from J, the gap between germline ends came to 23 bases. The CDR3 runs 16 residues. The chain's CDR3 is CAASETRSTFTGELFF. DNA of the CDR3: TGTGCCGCCAGCGAAACCCGGAGCACATTCACCGGGGAGCTGTTTTTT.

This clonotype was seen ten or more times. The chain employs TRBV20-1 and TRBJ2-1; D is perhaps TRBD1 (6 bases). The V gene's germline CDR1 is DFQATT and CDR2 SNEGSKA (reference sequence). Between the trimmed V and J ends, which lost 3 bases and 5 bases, there was a span of 17 bases. The CDR3 consists of 15 residues. The CDR3 spells CSASLGAGADNEQFF. In DNA, the CDR3 is TGCAGTGCTAGCCTAGGGGCAGGGGCAGACAATGAGCAGTTCTTC.

Many counts were recorded for this clonotype. This chain joins TRBV12-3 or TRBV12-4 and TRBJ1-2; the D gene is possibly TRBD1 (5 bases). Trimming pared 2 bases from V and 8 bases from J, leaving 9 bases between. The CDR3 is made up of 12 amino acids. CDR3 nucleotides: TGTGCCAGCAGTTTACAAGGGGAAGGCTACACCTTC. Its protein product is CASSLQGEGYTF.

The sample holds many counts of this clonotype. V and J are TRBV9 and TRBJ2-7, with 7 bases matching TRBD2. After removal of 4 bases from V and 2 bases from J, the junction contained 9 bases not matched to a gene. CDR1 is SGDLS and CDR2 is YYNGEE in the germline V gene. This CDR3 comprises 15 residues. CDR3 protein: CASSPSSGRAYEQYF. For the CDR3, the DNA is TGTGCCAGCAGCCCCAGTAGCGGGCGCGCCTACGAGCAGTACTTC.

V is TRBV12-3 or TRBV12-4 and J is TRBJ2-7; possibly TRBD2 for D (6 bases). Trimming stripped 6 bases from V and 6 bases from J, with 15 bases between. This CDR3 spans 13 amino acids. The CDR3 reads CASSGGALGEQYF. In DNA, the CDR3 is TGTGCCAGCAGCGGAGGGGCCTTGGGCGAGCAGTACTTC.

This clonotype was detected ten times or more. This chain links TRBV20-1 with TRBJ2-5, with TRBD2 matching over 14 bases. V trimming: 1 base; J trimming: 1 base; junction bases outside the gene matches: 8. This CDR3 comprises 18 residues. CDR1 and CDR2 from the germline V gene are DFQATT and SNEGSKA (reference sequence). CDR3 residues: CSARVMGLAGATQETQYF. CDR3 DNA sequence: TGCAGTGCTAGAGTAATGGGACTAGCGGGAGCCACCCAAGAGACCCAGTACTTC.

This clonotype was seen at least ten times. The CDR3 sequence is CSAPTSTGGAQAGELFF. The CDR3 coding sequence is TGCAGTGCCCCGACTTCGACTGGCGGAGCCCAGGCCGGGGAGCTGTTTTTT. The chain has TRBV20-1 and TRBJ2-2, with D hard to call. Germline lookup yields CDR1 DFQATT and CDR2 SNEGSKA (reference sequence). With 6 bases removed from V and 6 bases from J, the gap between germline ends came to 26 bases. This CDR3 is 17 amino acids long.

With respect to this clonotype: It may be a read error: a sequence one base away is much more abundant. The gene calls are TRBV5-1 and TRBJ1-1; D gene ambiguous. The germline V gene has CDR1 SGHRS and CDR2 YFSETQ. Trimming removed 4 bases from V and 2 bases from J, with 9 bases in between. The CDR3 runs to 13 residues. CDR3 in DNA: TGCGCCAGCAGCCTAGGCGGAAACACTGAAGCTTTCTTT. Translated: CASSLGGNTEAFF.

This clonotype has ten or more counts. The rearrangement joins TRBV5-1 to TRBJ2-3; 9 positions match TRBD2. Germline lookup yields CDR1 SGHRS and CDR2 YFSETQ. This CDR3 region has 16 residues. Trimming removed 4 bases from V and 0 bases from J; junction bases left unmatched: 6. The CDR3 sequence is CASSPSSGRSTDTQYF. CDR3 sequence (DNA): TGCGCCAGCAGCCCCTCGAGCGGGAGGAGCACAGATACGCAGTATTTT.

The table lists this clonotype with many counts. This chain joins TRBV6-1 and TRBJ2-4; D gene ambiguous. With 6 bases removed from V and 6 bases from J, the gap between germline ends came to 9 bases. The CDR3 is 12 residues long. Germline V gene sequence: CDR1 MNHNS, CDR2 SASEGT. The CDR3 reads CASSAGLNIQYF. CDR3 nucleotides: TGTGCCAGCAGCGCTGGGTTAAACATTCAGTACTTC.

This clonotype was detected ten times or more. This rearrangement joins TRBV2 to TRBJ1-4; D gene unclear. Germline V gives CDR1 SNHLY, CDR2 FYNNEI. V was trimmed by 8 bases and J by 8 bases, leaving 15 bases between them. The CDR3 loop spans 13 amino acids. CDR3 bases: TGTGCCAGCGCGGACCTGGCGCGGGAAAAACTGTTTTTT. As protein: CASADLAREKLFF.

This clonotype was observed at least ten times. The chain links TRBV5-4 to TRBJ1-1; 7 bases agree with TRBD1. The CDR3 sequence is 15 residues long. Trimming removed 4 bases from V and 0 bases from J; junction bases left unmatched: 6. CDR1 and CDR2 (germline): SGHNT, YYREEE (reference sequence). CDR3 in DNA: TGTGCCAGCAGCGAAACGGGACAGATGAACACTGAAGCTTTCTTT. Translating it yields CASSETGQMNTEAFF.

This clonotype was picked up many times. V and J are TRBV4-2 and TRBJ2-7, with D unresolved. The length of the CDR3 is 13 residues. The V end was cut by 1 base, the J end by 4 bases, with 8 bases between. Germline CDR1 reads LGHNA; CDR2 reads YNFKEQ. The CDR3 region is CASSQVASYEQYF. The DNA for the CDR3 is TGTGCCAGCAGCCAAGTAGCATCGTACGAGCAGTACTTC.

This clonotype has ten or more counts. The chain recombines TRBV7-9 with TRBJ2-6; D not certain. The CDR3 spans 15 residues. Trimming took off 7 bases at V and 3 bases at J, with 13 bases between the two ends. CDR1 is SEHNR, CDR2 FQNEAQ, per germline (reference sequence). CDR3 sequence reads: CASTRASFGANVLTF. CDR3 DNA: TGTGCCAGCACCCGTGCGAGCTTTGGGGCCAACGTCCTGACTTTC.

This clonotype was recorded at least ten times. CDR3 protein: CAWSRMYRTYNEQFF. The CDR3 DNA is TGTGCCTGGAGTCGTATGTACAGAACCTACAATGAGCAGTTCTTC. V usage is TRBV30 and J usage is TRBJ2-1; D is uncertain. V lost 2 bases to trimming and J lost 2 bases, with 13 bases between them. CDR1 is GTSNPN and CDR2 is SVGIG in the germline V gene (reference sequence). CDR3 size: 15 residues. Together with reference TRBV30 and TRBJ2-1, the CDR3 gives the full variable domain: SQTIHQWPATLVQPVGSPLSLECTVEGTSNPNLYWYRQAAGRGLQLLFYSVGIGQISSEVPQNLSASRPQDRQFILSSKKLLLSDSGFYLCAWSRMYRTYNEQFFGPGTRLTVL.

This clonotype was counted many times. The chain recombines TRBV10-3 with TRBJ2-7; D might be TRBD2 (5 bases). The germline V and J ends were trimmed by 3 bases and 4 bases, with 7 bases remaining between them. The CDR3 is 12 residues long. Germline assignment: CDR1 ENHRY and CDR2 SYGVKD. CDR3 bases: TGTGCCATCAGTGAAGGAGGTTACGAGCAGTACTTC. Translated, it gives CAISEGGYEQYF.

The sample holds many counts of this clonotype. The chain has TRBV6-6 and TRBJ1-4, with a possible D match to TRBD1 (5 bases). CDR1 MNHNY and CDR2 SVGAGI come from the germline V gene (reference sequence). This CDR3 is built from 12 residues. V lost 6 bases to trimming and J lost 11 bases, with 13 bases between them. CDR3 protein: CASSPTQGKLFF. The CDR3 coding sequence is TGTGCCAGCAGCCCTACCCAGGGTAAACTGTTTTTT.

Ten or more counts support this clonotype. This chain connects TRBV7-2 to TRBJ2-7, with D possibly TRBD2 on 6 matching bases. The CDR3 runs to 16 residues. Germline V gene lookup returns CDR1 SGHTA and CDR2 FQGNSA. V was clipped by 3 bases and J by 5 bases, with 20 bases between them. CDR3 sequence reads: CASSLRPTRGADEQYF. The CDR3 DNA reads TGTGCCAGCAGCTTGCGACCGACTAGGGGTGCCGACGAGCAGTACTTC.

This clonotype was counted between two and nine times. The chain uses TRBV7-6 and TRBJ2-3; the D gene could be TRBD1 or TRBD2 (6 bases each). Germline V lookup: CDR1 SGHVS, CDR2 FNYEAQ. Deletions cut 0 bases from V and 9 bases from J, with 16 bases between. This CDR3 is 15 amino acids long. The CDR3 sequence is CASSLAGGPRGTQYF. The CDR3 coding sequence is TGTGCCAGCAGCTTAGCCGGGGGCCCGAGGGGCACGCAGTATTTT.

This clonotype was counted many times. The chain links TRBV5-1 to TRBJ2-1; D remains ambiguous. V gave up 0 bases and J gave up 8 bases, with 18 bases separating them. Germline-derived CDR1 and CDR2 are SGHRS and YFSETQ. The CDR3 extends over 16 amino acids. This CDR3 reads CASSLGQQYPADEQFF. CDR3 nucleotides: TGCGCCAGCAGCTTGGGGCAACAGTATCCTGCGGATGAGCAGTTCTTC.

This clonotype appeared many times. The gene calls are TRBV6-6 and TRBJ1-2; 9 nucleotides agree with TRBD1. CDR1 MNHNY and CDR2 SVGAGI come from the germline V gene (reference sequence). CDR3 size: 13 residues. The J segment lost 4 bases and the V segment lost 8 bases, leaving 5 bases of the junction unmatched. The CDR3 reads CASLGQGRYGYTF. For the CDR3, the DNA is TGTGCCAGCCTGGGACAGGGTCGCTATGGCTACACCTTC.

This clonotype was counted ten times or more. This chain joins TRBV24-1 and TRBJ1-2, with TRBD1 matching 12 bases. The CDR3 loop spans 17 amino acids. J was trimmed by 6 bases and V by 3 bases; bases with no gene match: 10. Per the germline V gene, CDR1 is KGHDR and CDR2 is SFDVKD. The CDR3, as DNA: TGTGCCACCAGTGATCCCTCCCGGGGACAGGGGGCGGATGGCTACACCTTC. Protein sequence: CATSDPSRGQGADGYTF.

This clonotype was picked up many times. V and J are TRBV20-1 and TRBJ2-2, with unresolved D. Between the trimmed V and J ends, which lost 0 bases and 6 bases, there was a span of 2 bases. Germline V gene sequence: CDR1 DFQATT, CDR2 SNEGSKA (reference sequence). This CDR3 is 11 amino acids long. The CDR3 DNA follows: TGCAGTGCTAGAGAATCCGGGGAGCTGTTTTTT. Translated, it gives CSARESGELFF.

This clonotype was detected many times. The chain has TRBV7-2 and TRBJ2-7, with D possibly matching TRBD2 (6 bases). Germline V gene sequence: CDR1 SGHTA, CDR2 FQGNSA. V lost 0 bases, J lost 11 bases, and 14 bases lay in between. The CDR3 length is 13 residues. The CDR3 here is CASSLAWGDREYF. CDR3 coding DNA: TGTGCCAGCAGCTTAGCGTGGGGGGATAGGGAGTACTTC.

The chain is built from TRBV4-1 and TRBJ1-1; TRBD1 aligns across 8 bases. Germline assignment: CDR1 MGHRA and CDR2 YSYEKL. V gave up 7 bases and J gave up 1 base; unmatched junction bases: 5. The CDR3 runs 14 residues. In DNA form, the CDR3 reads TGCGCCAGCAACCTTGGACAGGGGAACACTGAAGCTTTCTTT. Protein sequence: CASNLGQGNTEAFF.

This clonotype showed up many times. The chain combines TRBV5-1 with TRBJ1-1, with no clear D. V was clipped by 4 bases and J by 6 bases, with 13 bases between them. Germline V gene lookup returns CDR1 SGHRS and CDR2 YFSETQ. This CDR3 is 13 amino acids long. CDR3 sequence reads: CASSPGSHPEAFF. For the CDR3, the DNA is TGCGCCAGCAGCCCCGGCTCCCACCCTGAAGCTTTCTTT.

In this sample, this clonotype turned up many times. The chain links TRBV7-3 to TRBJ2-7; maybe TRBD2 (6 bases). CDR1 and CDR2 (germline): SGHTA, FQGTGA. The V gene lost 0 bases and the J gene lost 3 bases, with 12 bases spanning the gap. The CDR3 has 15 amino acids. CDR3 nucleotide sequence: TGTGCCAGCAGCTTAACCAGGGAGGATCGCTACGAGCAGTACTTC. It specifies CASSLTREDRYEQYF.